This T cell receptor (beta chain) was identified during a study of shared clonotypes between healthy human individuals. Findings of the study overall: What rarefaction showed was incomplete sorted-subset sequencing despite large depth. Naive CD4 clonotypes overlapped across a few donors at about 5.2%. Larger estimated richness was generally seen in naive subsets than in memory subsets.

All the donors were Caucasian adults who lived in Nashville, Tennessee. V lost 0 bases, J lost 3 bases, and 11 bases lay in between. The CDR3 has 16 residues. Per germline, CDR1 MGHRA and CDR2 YSYEKL. Assay: immunoSEQ multiplex PCR; the TCRdb copy retains only in-frame clones and omits some. The sample carries under 550,000 clones, almost 97% recorded once. Points on this clone: Its cognate antigen is unknown.

The sequenced material came from naive CD4+ T cells sorted from blood. Sample subset: CD45RA+ positively selected. This sequence was found in a woman aged 25-40 years in good health. V usage is TRBV4-1 and J usage is TRBJ1-4; possible D gene TRBD1, 5 bases. The CDR3 reads CASSQEQGRANEKLFF. In DNA, the CDR3 is TGCGCCAGCAGCCAAGAGCAGGGAAGGGCTAATGAAAAACTGTTTTTT.